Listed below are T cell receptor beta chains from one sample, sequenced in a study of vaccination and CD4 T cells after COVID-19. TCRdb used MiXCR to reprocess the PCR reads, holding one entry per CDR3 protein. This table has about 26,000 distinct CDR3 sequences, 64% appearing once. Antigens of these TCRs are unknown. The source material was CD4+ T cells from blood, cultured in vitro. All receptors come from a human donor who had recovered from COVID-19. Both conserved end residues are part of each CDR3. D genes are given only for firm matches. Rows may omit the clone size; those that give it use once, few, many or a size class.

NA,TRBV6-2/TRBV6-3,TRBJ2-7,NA,TGTGCCAGCAATAAGATGTCTTACTATGAGCAGTACTTC,CASNKMSYYEQYF
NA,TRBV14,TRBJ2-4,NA,TGTGCCAGCAGCCCACAGACCCGGGACATTCAGTACTTC,CASSPQTRDIQYF
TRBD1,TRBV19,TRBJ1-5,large,TGTGCCAGTAGTACCTCAGGGGGCAGCAAGCCCCAGCATTTT,CASSTSGGSKPQHF
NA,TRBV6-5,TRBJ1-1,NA,TGTGCCAGCAGTTACTCTGGGTTGAACACTGAAGCTTTCTTT,CASSYSGLNTEAFF
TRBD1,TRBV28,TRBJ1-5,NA,TGTGCCAGCAGTTTGCCACAGGGGTCGCGTCAGCCCCAGCATTTT,CASSLPQGSRQPQHF
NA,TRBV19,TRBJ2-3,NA,TGTGCCAGTAGTATGCCGAGCGGGTACACAGATACGCAGTATTTT,CASSMPSGYTDTQYF
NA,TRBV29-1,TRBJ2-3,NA,TGCAGCGTTGTCCCGGAAGCCACAGATACGCAGTATTTT,CSVVPEATDTQYF
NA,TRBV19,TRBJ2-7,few,TGTGCCAGTAGTATAGACCCCAGGACCAGCGAGCAGTACTTC,CASSIDPRTSEQYF
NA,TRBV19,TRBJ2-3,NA,TGTGCCAGTAGTAATCTAGTGAATACGCAGTATTTT,CASSNLVNTQYF
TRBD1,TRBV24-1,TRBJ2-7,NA,TGTGCCACCAGTGACCCGGGACAGGGGGCGGGGGAGCAGTACTTC,CATSDPGQGAGEQYF
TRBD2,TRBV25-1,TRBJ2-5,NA,TGTGCCAGCCACCCTGAGGGAGGGGCCTCGGGAGAGACCCAGTACTTC,CASHPEGGASGETQYF
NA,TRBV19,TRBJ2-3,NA,TGTGCCAGTAGTATATCTGCGGATACGCAGTATTTT,CASSISADTQYF
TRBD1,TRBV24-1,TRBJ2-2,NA,TGTGCCACCAGTGGACAGGGGAACACCGGGGAGCTGTTTTTT,CATSGQGNTGELFF
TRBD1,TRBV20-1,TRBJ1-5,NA,TGCAGTGCTAGAGGGGACAGAAATCAGCCCCAGCATTTT,CSARGDRNQPQHF
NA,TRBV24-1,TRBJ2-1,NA,TGTGCCACCAGTGACAGGGCTTCCTACAATGAGCAGTTCTTC,CATSDRASYNEQFF
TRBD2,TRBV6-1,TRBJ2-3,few,TGTGCCAGCAGTGAAAGCGGGGCAGATACGCAGTATTTT,CASSESGADTQYF
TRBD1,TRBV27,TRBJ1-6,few,TGTGCCAGCAGGGGGGAATTTCGCAGGGGGTTAAATTCACCCCTCCACTTT,CASRGEFRRGLNSPLHF
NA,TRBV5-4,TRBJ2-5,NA,TGTGCCAGCAGCTTTTACCCCAAAGAGACCCAGTACTTC,CASSFYPKETQYF
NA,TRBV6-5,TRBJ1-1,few,TGTGCCAGCAGTTACTCGACAGCCCGTCCTGAAGCTTTCTTT,CASSYSTARPEAFF
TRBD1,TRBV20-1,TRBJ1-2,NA,TGCAGTGCTAGAGAGACCGGACAGGGTTCTGGCTACACCTTC,CSARETGQGSGYTF
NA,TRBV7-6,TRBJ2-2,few,TGTGCCAGCAGCTACGGGATACTTTCATCCGGGGAGCTGTTTTTT,CASSYGILSSGELFF
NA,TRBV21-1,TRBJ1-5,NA,TGTGCCAGAGGGGGGGGGGGGCTGGGCAATCAGCCCCAGCATTTT,CARGGGGLGNQPQHF
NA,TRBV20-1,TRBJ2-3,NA,TGCAGTGCTAGGGGCACAGATACGCAGTATTTT,CSARGTDTQYF
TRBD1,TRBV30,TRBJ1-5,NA,TGTGCCTGGAGTGTTAGTATAGGGGGCTTGAGCAATCAGCCCCAGCATTTT,CAWSVSIGGLSNQPQHF
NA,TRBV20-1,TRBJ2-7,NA,TGCAGTGCTCCGCGGGTACAGGACCCCCTCGAGCAGTACTTC,CSAPRVQDPLEQYF
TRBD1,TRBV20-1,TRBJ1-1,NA,TGCAGTGCAAAGAGGTGGGGCAGGGGGCTTCTGAACACTGAAGCTTTCTTT,CSAKRWGRGLLNTEAFF
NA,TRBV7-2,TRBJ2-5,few,TGTGCCAGCAGCTTAGGTCCCAGGATGGAGACCCAGTACTTC,CASSLGPRMETQYF
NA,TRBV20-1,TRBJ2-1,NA,TGCAGTGCTTACCGGGCCAAGCAGTTCTTC,CSAYRAKQFF
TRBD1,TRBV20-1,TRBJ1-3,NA,TGCAGTGCTATTGGACAGGCGGTTTCTGGAAACACCATATATTTT,CSAIGQAVSGNTIYF
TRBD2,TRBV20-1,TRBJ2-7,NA,TGCAGTGCTAGAGCCGGGCTAGCGGGAGGTGGGTCGTACTTC,CSARAGLAGGGSYF
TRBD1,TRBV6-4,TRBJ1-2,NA,TGTGCCAGCAGTCCGGGACAGGGGGTCTATGGCTACACCTTC,CASSPGQGVYGYTF
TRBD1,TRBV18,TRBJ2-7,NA,TGTGCCAGCTCACGCGACAGGGTGAACTCCTACGAGCAGTACTTC,CASSRDRVNSYEQYF
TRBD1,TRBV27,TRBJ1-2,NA,TGTGCCAGCAGTCGGACAGGAGGACCCGCTGATGGCTACACCTTC,CASSRTGGPADGYTF
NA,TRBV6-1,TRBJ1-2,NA,TGTGCCAGCAGTAGATCCATCGGCTACACCTTC,CASSRSIGYTF
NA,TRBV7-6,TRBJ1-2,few,TGTGCCAGCAGCCCCACCCTAGGGGGCTACACCTTC,CASSPTLGGYTF
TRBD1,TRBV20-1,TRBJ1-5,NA,TGCAGTGCTAACCGTGGGACAGGCGGGAAAGATCAGCCCCAGCATTTT,CSANRGTGGKDQPQHF
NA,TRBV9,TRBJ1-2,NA,TGTGCCAGCAGCCCCCGGGGAGTGGGAAACTATGGCTACACCTTC,CASSPRGVGNYGYTF
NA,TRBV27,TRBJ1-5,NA,TGTGCCAGCAGTTTGGGGAGGATCAGCCCCCAGCATTTT,CASSLGRISPQHF
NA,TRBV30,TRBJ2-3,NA,TGTGCCTGGAGTGCAGGGACAGATACGCAGTATTTT,CAWSAGTDTQYF
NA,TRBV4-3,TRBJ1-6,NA,TGCGCCAGCAGCCAAGACCTGCGGGGACCCAGTAATTCACCCCTCCACTTT,CASSQDLRGPSNSPLHF
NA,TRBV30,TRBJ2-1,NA,TGTGCCTGGAATATTGGCGATGAGCAGTTCTTC,CAWNIGDEQFF